Below, one T cell receptor beta chain is given with its context. Sequencing was performed with immunoSEQ multiplex PCR; in TCRdb, only in-frame clones are kept and a portion is missing. The table includes tens of thousands of clones, 88% detected once. These data belong to a study of OX40 agonist ivuxolimab in advanced cancers. The source was CD4+ or CD8+ T cells sorted from blood, collected in a trial of the OX40 agonist ivuxolimab. The sequence derives from an adult with an advanced solid tumor such as melanoma, head and neck, liver or kidney cancer.

The CDR3 loop reads CASSQQGNFKETQYF. The CDR3 bases are TGTGCCAGCAGCCAACAGGGTAATTTTAAAGAGACCCAGTACTTC. V and J are TRBV7-2 and TRBJ2-5; D perhaps matches TRBD1 (6 bases). From germline, CDR1 is SGHTA and CDR2 FQGNSA. The CDR3 runs to 15 residues. Trimming left V 5 bases short and J 3 bases short, with 16 bases between.